The 14 T cell receptor beta chains below come from one sample, sequenced in a study of OX40 agonist ivuxolimab in advanced cancers. The data were produced by immunoSEQ multiplex PCR, yet TCRdb's version contains in-frame clones alone and is incomplete. The sample lists some 25,000 clones; around 82% were seen once. Sequencing used CD4+ or CD8+ T cells sorted from blood, obtained in a trial of the OX40 agonist ivuxolimab. The source is an adult with an advanced solid tumor such as melanoma, head and neck, liver or kidney cancer.

V is TRBV7-8 and J is TRBJ2-2; D is perhaps TRBD2 (6 bases). Germline lookup yields CDR1 SGHVS and CDR2 FQNEAQ. The germline V and J ends were trimmed by 6 bases and 5 bases, with 19 bases remaining between them. CDR3 size: 16 residues. CDR3 bases: TGTGCCAGCAGAAGGACTACCGGACCGGGGACCGGGGAGCTGTTTTTT. Its protein product is CASRRTTGPGTGELFF.

This chain joins TRBV7-2 and TRBJ1-2, with D hard to call. V dropped 0 bases and J dropped 5 bases, with 13 bases sitting between them. Germline loops: CDR1 SGHTA, CDR2 FQGNSA. The CDR3 length is 15 residues. CDR3 loop: CASSLAEGSEYGYTF. The CDR3 DNA sequence: TGTGCCAGCAGCTTAGCGGAGGGTAGTGAATATGGCTACACCTTC.

The rearrangement joins TRBV7-2 to TRBJ1-3; no clear D. V was pared by 2 bases and J by 0 bases, with 5 bases between. The CDR3 totals 14 residues. Germline V CDR1 and CDR2: SGHTA, FQGNSA. The CDR3 DNA reads as TGTGCCAGCAGCTTAATGGCCTCTGGAAACACCATATATTTT. Protein sequence: CASSLMASGNTIYF.

This chain joins TRBV5-5 and TRBJ2-7; no reliable D call. There are 13 residues in the CDR3. Trimming left V 5 bases short and J 2 bases short, with 11 bases between. CDR1 and CDR2 (germline): SGHKS, YYEKEE (reference sequence). The CDR3 DNA reads TGTGCCAGCAGGAGAGCCAGCGCCTACGAGCAGTACTTC. This sequence encodes CASRRASAYEQYF.

The rearrangement links TRBV9 to TRBJ1-3; D is perhaps TRBD1 (6 bases). Germline values: CDR1 SGDLS, CDR2 YYNGEE. The CDR3 sequence is 15 residues long. V lost 6 bases to trimming and J lost 0 bases, with 13 bases between them. The CDR3 loop reads CASTEGVHSGNTIYF. CDR3 DNA sequence: TGTGCCAGCACCGAGGGGGTTCACTCTGGAAACACCATATATTTT.

The chain combines TRBV15 with TRBJ1-5; 8 bases match TRBD1. Germline CDR1 and CDR2: LNHNV and YYDKDF (reference sequence). The CDR3 contains 18 residues. Trimming took 0 bases from V and 6 from J; bases not matched to a gene: 13. The CDR3, as DNA: TGTGCCACCAGCAGAGAAAGGTTCGCGACAGGGGCATTTCAGCCCCAGCATTTT. It is translated as CATSRERFATGAFQPQHF.

The rearrangement uses TRBV6-1 and TRBJ2-7; TRBD1 agrees at 9 bases. Germline V gene data show CDR1 as MNHNS and CDR2 as SASEGT. CDR3 length: 14 residues. The V segment lost 4 bases and the J segment 1 base; nucleotides outside the gene matches: 2. In DNA form, the CDR3 reads TGTGCCAGCAGTGGGACAGGGGTGTCCTACGAGCAGTACTTC. Its translation: CASSGTGVSYEQYF.

The CDR3 bases are TGTGCCAGCAGTTACGTTTTAGGGAGCAATCAGCCCCAGCATTTT. This encodes CASSYVLGSNQPQHF. The J gene is TRBJ1-5, the V gene TRBV6-5; D is unresolved. The germline gives CDR1 MNHEY, CDR2 SVGAGI. With 2 bases removed from V and 1 base from J, the gap between germline ends came to 9 bases. The CDR3 is 15 residues long.

This chain uses TRBV10-2 with TRBJ1-2; D unclear. In germline, CDR1 is WSHSY, CDR2 SAAADI. V was pared by 3 bases and J by 5 bases, with 13 bases between. This CDR3 comprises 14 residues. The CDR3 spells CASSDLETVYGYTF. CDR3 DNA: TGCGCCAGCAGTGACTTAGAGACGGTTTATGGCTACACCTTC.

The chain combines TRBV4-3 with TRBJ1-5; no reliable D call. V gave up 4 bases and J gave up 2 bases, with 15 bases separating them. Germline assignment: CDR1 LGHNA and CDR2 YSLEER. The CDR3 extends over 16 amino acids. The chain's CDR3 is CASSPRQVRGNQPQHF. CDR3 DNA: TGCGCCAGCAGCCCCCGGCAGGTAAGGGGCAATCAGCCCCAGCATTTT.

The chain joins TRBV6-1 to TRBJ2-7, with TRBD1 identical over 8 bases. Germline assignment: CDR1 MNHNS and CDR2 SASEGT. J gave up 3 bases and V 0 bases, and 7 bases lay outside the gene matches. This CDR3 is 16 amino acids long. The CDR3 DNA reads as TGTGCCAGCAGTGAAGCGGGGTGGACAGGGCTCTACGAGCAGTACTTC. Translating gives CASSEAGWTGLYEQYF.

DNA of the CDR3: TGTGCCAGCAGCTTAGGGATCGCTAATGAGCAGTTCTTC. Its translation is CASSLGIANEQFF. The V call is TRBV11-2, the J call TRBJ2-1; the D is unclear. Trimming removed 1 base from V and 7 bases from J, with 8 bases in between. Per germline, CDR1 SGHAT and CDR2 FQNNGV. This CDR3 has 13 amino acids. Filled out from reference TRBV11-2 and TRBJ2-1, the complete variable domain reads EAGVAQSPRYKIIEKRQSVAFWCNPISGHATLYWYQQILGQGPKLLIQFQNNGVVDDSQLPKDRFSAERLKGVDSTLKIQPAKLEDSAVYLCASSLGIANEQFFGPGTRLTVL.

This sequence joins TRBV7-3 and TRBJ2-2, with 8 bases identical to TRBD1. The CDR3 consists of 16 residues. Unmatched junction bases numbered 11, after V lost 6 bases and J lost 5 bases. Germline values: CDR1 SGHTA, CDR2 FQGTGA. The CDR3 spells CASSSTGTGPTGELFF. Written as DNA, the CDR3 is TGTGCCAGCAGTTCAACCGGGACAGGACCTACCGGGGAGCTGTTTTTT.

The chain has TRBV19 and TRBJ2-1; 7 nucleotides match TRBD2. The length of the CDR3 is 14 residues. J lost 3 bases, V lost 3 bases, and 2 bases had no gene match. Germline values: CDR1 LNHDA, CDR2 SQIVND (reference sequence). The CDR3 is CASSMLAVYNEQFF. CDR3 in DNA: TGTGCCAGTAGTATGCTAGCGGTCTACAATGAGCAGTTCTTC. The complete variable domain, with remaining parts taken from reference TRBV19 and TRBJ2-1, reads DGGITQSPKYLFRKEGQNVTLSCEQNLNHDAMYWYRQDPGQGLRLIYYSQIVNDFQKGDIAEGYSVSREKKESFPLTVTSAQKNPTAFYLCASSMLAVYNEQFFGPGTRLTVL.